This TCR beta chain came from a study of T-cell memory formation after mild COVID-19. V dropped 9 bases and J dropped 2; count of bases not matched to a gene: 4. The CDR3 runs 13 residues. Germline-derived CDR1 and CDR2 are MRHNA and SNTAGT. MiXCR, applied by TCRdb to the 5' RACE reads, yields one record per CDR3 protein. The sample records about 270,000 distinct CDR3 sequences, roughly 18% being singletons. The material sequenced was PBMCs or a T cell subset sorted from them (not recorded which). This chain joins TRBV6-4 and TRBJ2-7; TRBD1 matches at 10 bases. The TCR sequence derives from a man younger than 35 who had mild COVID-19 (a few samples of this study predate the infection). Cell type and time point are not known. In nucleotides, the CDR3 is TGTGCCAGGCCGGGACAGGGGACCTACGAGCAGTACTTC. Translation gives CARPGQGTYEQYF.